The present T cell receptor beta chain was sequenced within a study of blood T cell repertoires in COVID-19. The table came from immunoSEQ multiplex PCR; TCRdb's copy has only in-frame clones and leaves some out. Found here are tens of thousands of clones, roughly 70% of them singletons; the top ten hold roughly 4%. This CDR3 has 14 amino acids. Trimming shortened V by 0 bases and J by 5 bases, and 9 bases separated the two germline ends. In germline, CDR1 is SGHTA, CDR2 FQGNSA. The receptor comes from a man between 65 and 85 years old with COVID-19, enrolled during active disease. Input material: peripheral blood. The chain carries TRBV7-2 and TRBJ2-3; the D gene is possibly TRBD1 (6 bases). The CDR3 sequence is CASSLAGGIDTQYF. CDR3 coding DNA: TGTGCCAGCAGCTTAGCAGGGGGAATAGATACGCAGTATTTT.